The 11 T cell receptor beta chains given below trace back to one sample, sequenced in a study of T cell repertoires in cytomegalovirus infection. One entry per CDR3 protein results from TCRdb running MiXCR on the reads. Of some 500,000 distinct CDR3 sequences listed, approximately 40% are singletons. Their antigens are not known. The sequences come from cultured PBMCs, collected from culture after CMV antigen stimulation. The receptors here all came from a human donor in good health (CMV status not recorded). Some clones in this sample may be carry-over from other donors' samples.

The V and J genes are TRBV7-2 and TRBJ1-1, with D perhaps matching TRBD1 (6 bases). CDR1 and CDR2 from the germline V gene are SGHTA and FQGNSA. V lost 11 bases, J lost 3 bases, and 16 bases lay in between. The CDR3 is 13 amino acids. CDR3 loop: CAVGRGADTEAFF. The CDR3 region has the DNA TGTGCCGTCGGTCGGGGGGCAGACACTGAAGCTTTCTTT. Full variable domain (missing parts from reference TRBV7-2 and TRBJ1-1): GAGVSQSPSNKVTEKGKDVELRCDPISGHTALYWYRQSLGQGLEFLIYFQGNSAPDKSGLPSDRFSAERTGGSVSTLTIQRTQQEDSAVYLCAVGRGADTEAFFGQGTRLTVV.

This clonotype came up a few times. CDR3 protein: CASSILWTAGNQPQHF. In nucleotides, the CDR3 is TGTGCCAGTAGTATTTTATGGACGGCAGGCAATCAGCCCCAGCATTTT. The chain recombines TRBV19 with TRBJ1-5, with no clear D. The germline CDR1 and CDR2 sequences are LNHDA and SQIVND (reference sequence). CDR3 size: 16 residues. V lost 3 bases and J 2 bases, leaving 14 bases between the germline ends.

The chain uses TRBV7-8 and TRBJ2-7; 10 nucleotides agree with TRBD2. This CDR3 contains 15 residues. V was pared by 8 bases and J by 4 bases, with 11 bases of the junction left unmatched. Looked up from germline, CDR1 is SGHVS and CDR2 is FQNEAQ. CDR3 residues: CASGSLAGGIYEQYF. The CDR3 nucleotides are TGTGCCAGCGGGAGTTTAGCGGGAGGCATATACGAGCAGTACTTC.

Points on this clonotype: An end of the junction differs from the germline gene, which may be a read error. This chain connects TRBV12-3 or TRBV12-4 to TRBJ2-6, with no clear D. The CDR3 has 13 amino acids. The CDR3 is CASSPAGANVLTF. CDR3 nucleotide sequence: TGCGCCAGCAGCCCCGCTGGGGCCAACGTCCTGACTTTC.

This clonotype was seen only a few times. The chain recombines TRBV7-9 with TRBJ2-1, with 13 bases that match TRBD2. After removal of 5 bases from V and 2 bases from J, the junction contained 6 bases not matched to a gene. The CDR3 runs 17 residues. Germline V CDR1 and CDR2: SEHNR, FQNEAQ (reference sequence). CDR3 nucleotides: TGTGCCAGCAGCCCCATACTAGCGGGGGGGGCCTACAATGAGCAGTTCTTC. Translated: CASSPILAGGAYNEQFF.

The chain employs TRBV3-1 and TRBJ2-3; D is ambiguous. Germline V gene data show CDR1 as LGHDT and CDR2 as YNNKEL (reference sequence). Between the trimmed V and J ends, which lost 5 bases and 11 bases, there was a span of 11 bases. CDR3 length: 11 residues. The CDR3, as DNA: TGTGCCAGCAGCTCGCGACGTCGGCAGTATTTT. Its translation: CASSSRRRQYF.

The chain carries TRBV2 and TRBJ2-1; the match to TRBD2 covers 7 bases. Germline V gene data show CDR1 as SNHLY and CDR2 as FYNNEI. The CDR3 is 15 amino acids. V shed 5 bases, J shed 2 bases, and the junction held 6 bases outside the gene matches. CDR3 sequence (DNA): TGTGCCAGCAGTCCCCCCGGGAGGACCTACAATGAGCAGTTCTTC. It yields the protein CASSPPGRTYNEQFF.

This clonotype has at least ten counts. V and J are TRBV7-2 and TRBJ2-1; D is uncertain. This CDR3 is 12 amino acids long. CDR1 and CDR2 from the germline V gene are SGHTA and FQGNSA. Trimming stripped 2 bases from V and 4 bases from J, with 3 bases between. The CDR3 nucleotides are TGTGCCAGCAGCTTAAGGTACAATGAGCAGTTCTTC. Translation: CASSLRYNEQFF.

The CDR3 region is CASSYVQGADEQFF. CDR3 nucleotide sequence: TGTGCCAGCAGTTACGTACAGGGGGCCGATGAGCAGTTCTTC. This sequence joins TRBV6-8 and TRBJ2-1; 9 bases align to TRBD1. This CDR3 is 14 amino acids long. Per germline, CDR1 MNHGY and CDR2 SAAAGT. Unmatched junction bases numbered 4, after V lost 2 bases and J lost 8 bases.

The rearrangement links TRBV28 to TRBJ2-1; unclear D gene. The V gene's germline CDR1 is MDHEN and CDR2 SYDVKM. Trimming removed 6 bases at V and 4 bases at J, with 16 bases between. The CDR3 is made up of 15 amino acids. CDR3 protein: CASSRRGAVYNEQFF. The DNA for the CDR3 is TGTGCCAGCAGCCGTCGCGGAGCCGTATACAATGAGCAGTTCTTC.

This clonotype was seen ten or more times. V and J are TRBV6-6 and TRBJ2-3, with 11 bases fitting TRBD1. The CDR3 extends over 15 amino acids. Germline values: CDR1 MNHNY, CDR2 SVGAGI (reference sequence). Trimming cost V 4 bases and J 6 bases; bases outside gene matches: 6. The CDR3 loop reads CASSSDRGRVDTQYF. CDR3 bases: TGTGCCAGCAGTTCGGACAGGGGGCGTGTGGATACGCAGTATTTT.